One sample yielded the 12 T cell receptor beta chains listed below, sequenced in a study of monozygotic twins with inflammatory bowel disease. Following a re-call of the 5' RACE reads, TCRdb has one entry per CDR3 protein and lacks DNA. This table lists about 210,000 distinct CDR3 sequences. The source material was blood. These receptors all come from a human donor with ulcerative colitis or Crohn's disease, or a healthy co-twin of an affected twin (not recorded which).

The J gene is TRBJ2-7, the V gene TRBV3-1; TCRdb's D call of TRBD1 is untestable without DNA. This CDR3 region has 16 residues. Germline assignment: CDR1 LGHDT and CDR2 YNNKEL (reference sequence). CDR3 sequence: CASSQPTGTGNHEQYF.

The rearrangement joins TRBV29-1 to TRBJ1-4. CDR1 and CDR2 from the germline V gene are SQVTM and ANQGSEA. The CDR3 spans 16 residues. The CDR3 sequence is CSVRLAAGALNEKLFF.

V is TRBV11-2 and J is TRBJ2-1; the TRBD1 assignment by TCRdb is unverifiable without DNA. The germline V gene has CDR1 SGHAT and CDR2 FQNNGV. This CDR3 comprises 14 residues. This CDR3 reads CASSSGTTIGTQFF.

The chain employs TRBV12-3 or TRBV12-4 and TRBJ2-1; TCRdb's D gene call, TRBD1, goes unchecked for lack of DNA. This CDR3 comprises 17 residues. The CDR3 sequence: CASSLPGDRSSYNEQFF.

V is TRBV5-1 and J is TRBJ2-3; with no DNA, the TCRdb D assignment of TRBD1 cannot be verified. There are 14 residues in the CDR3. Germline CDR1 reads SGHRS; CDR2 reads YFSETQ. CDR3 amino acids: CASSYRGTTDTQYF.

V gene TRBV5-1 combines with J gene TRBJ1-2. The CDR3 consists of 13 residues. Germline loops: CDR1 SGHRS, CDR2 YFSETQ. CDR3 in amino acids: CASRARDSYGYTF.

CDR3: CASSLAWRSDGYTF. The chain couples TRBV5-6 to TRBJ1-2; TCRdb's D gene call, TRBD1, goes unchecked for lack of DNA. Germline-derived CDR1 and CDR2 are SGHDT and YYEEEE. This CDR3 has 14 amino acids.

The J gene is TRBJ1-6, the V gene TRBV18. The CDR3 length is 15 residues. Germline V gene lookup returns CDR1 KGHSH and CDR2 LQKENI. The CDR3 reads CASSPKEGRSSPLHF. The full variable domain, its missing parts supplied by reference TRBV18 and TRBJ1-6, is NAGVMQNPRHLVRRRGQEARLRCSPMKGHSHVYWYRQLPEEGLKFMVYLQKENIIDESGMPKERFSAEFPKEGPSILRIQQVVRGDSAAYFCASSPKEGRSSPLHFGNGTRLTVT.

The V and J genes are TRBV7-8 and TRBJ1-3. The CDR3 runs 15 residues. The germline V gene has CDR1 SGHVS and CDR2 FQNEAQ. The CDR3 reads CASSFQRKGGNTIYF.

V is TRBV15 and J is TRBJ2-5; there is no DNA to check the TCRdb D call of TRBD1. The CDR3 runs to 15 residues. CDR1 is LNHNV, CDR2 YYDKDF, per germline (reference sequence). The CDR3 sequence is CATSSWDGRQETQYF.

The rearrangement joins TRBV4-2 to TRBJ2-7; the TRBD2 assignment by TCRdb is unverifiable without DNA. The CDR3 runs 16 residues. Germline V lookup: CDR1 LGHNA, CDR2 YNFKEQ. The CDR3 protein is CASSLGLAGDSYEQYF.

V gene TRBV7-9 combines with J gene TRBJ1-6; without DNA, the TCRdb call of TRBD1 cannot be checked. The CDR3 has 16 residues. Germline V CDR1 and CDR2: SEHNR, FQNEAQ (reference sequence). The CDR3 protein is CASTPGNPGINSPLHF.